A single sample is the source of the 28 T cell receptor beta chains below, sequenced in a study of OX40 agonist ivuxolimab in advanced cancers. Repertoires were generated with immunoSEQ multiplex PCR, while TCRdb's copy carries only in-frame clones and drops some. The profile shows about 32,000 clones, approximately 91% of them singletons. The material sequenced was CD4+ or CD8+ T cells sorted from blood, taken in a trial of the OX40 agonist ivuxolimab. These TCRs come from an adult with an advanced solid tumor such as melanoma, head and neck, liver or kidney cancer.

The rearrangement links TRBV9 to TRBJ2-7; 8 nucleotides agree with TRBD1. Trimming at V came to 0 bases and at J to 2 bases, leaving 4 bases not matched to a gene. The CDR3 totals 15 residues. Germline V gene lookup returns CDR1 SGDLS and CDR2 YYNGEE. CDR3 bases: TGTGCCAGCAGCGTAGAGGAGACAGGGGCCTACGAGCAGTACTTC. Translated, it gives CASSVEETGAYEQYF.

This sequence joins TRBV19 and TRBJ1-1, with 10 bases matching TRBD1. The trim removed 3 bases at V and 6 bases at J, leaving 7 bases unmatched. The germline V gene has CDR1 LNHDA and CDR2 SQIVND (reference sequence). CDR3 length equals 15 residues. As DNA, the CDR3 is TGTGCCAGTAGTATGACACCGGGACAGGGGTCTGAAGCTTTCTTT. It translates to CASSMTPGQGSEAFF.

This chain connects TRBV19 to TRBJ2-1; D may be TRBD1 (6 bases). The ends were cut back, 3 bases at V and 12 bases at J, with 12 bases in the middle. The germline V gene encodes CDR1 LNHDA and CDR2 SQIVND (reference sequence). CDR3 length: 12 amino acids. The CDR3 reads CASSIPRGGQFF. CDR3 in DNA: TGTGCCAGTAGTATCCCCAGGGGCGGGCAGTTCTTC. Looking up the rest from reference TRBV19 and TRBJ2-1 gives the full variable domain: DGGITQSPKYLFRKEGQNVTLSCEQNLNHDAMYWYRQDPGQGLRLIYYSQIVNDFQKGDIAEGYSVSREKKESFPLTVTSAQKNPTAFYLCASSIPRGGQFFGPGTRLTVL.

This chain's CDR3 is CASSFIPSGGAVDTQYF. CDR3 DNA: TGCGCCAGCAGCTTTATTCCAAGCGGGGGGGCCGTGGATACGCAGTATTTT. The gene calls are TRBV5-1 and TRBJ2-3; 10 bases map to TRBD2. This CDR3 spans 17 amino acids. The V and J ends lost 2 bases and 6 bases, in that order; junction bases with no gene match: 12. CDR1 is SGHRS and CDR2 is YFSETQ in the germline V gene.

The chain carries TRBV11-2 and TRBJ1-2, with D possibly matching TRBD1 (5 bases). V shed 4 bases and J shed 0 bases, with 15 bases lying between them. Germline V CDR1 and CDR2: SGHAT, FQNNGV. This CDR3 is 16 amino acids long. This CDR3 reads CASSSGHLPPNYGYTF. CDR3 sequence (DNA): TGTGCCAGCAGCTCCGGACATCTCCCTCCTAACTATGGCTACACCTTC.

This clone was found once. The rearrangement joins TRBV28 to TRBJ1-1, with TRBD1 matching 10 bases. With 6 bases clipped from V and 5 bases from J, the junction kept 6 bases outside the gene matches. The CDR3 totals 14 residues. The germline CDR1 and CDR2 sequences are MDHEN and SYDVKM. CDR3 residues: CASRLGTGVTEAFF. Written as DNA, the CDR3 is TGTGCCAGCAGACTTGGGACAGGGGTTACTGAAGCTTTCTTT. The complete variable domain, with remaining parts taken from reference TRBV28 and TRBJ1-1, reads DVKVTQSSRYLVKRTGEKVFLECVQDMDHENMFWYRQDPGLGLRLIYFSYDVKMKEKGDIPEGYSVSREKKERFSLILESASTNQTSMYLCASRLGTGVTEAFFGQGTRLTVV.

The CDR3 here is CASSIGGIEQYF. CDR3 bases: TGTGCCAGTAGTATCGGCGGGATCGAGCAGTACTTC. V is TRBV19 and J is TRBJ2-7; weak D call: TRBD2 (6 bases). Trimming took 3 bases from V and 6 from J, leaving 9 bases between them. The CDR3 has 12 amino acids. CDR1 LNHDA and CDR2 SQIVND come from the germline V gene (reference sequence). Full variable domain (missing parts from reference TRBV19 and TRBJ2-7): DGGITQSPKYLFRKEGQNVTLSCEQNLNHDAMYWYRQDPGQGLRLIYYSQIVNDFQKGDIAEGYSVSREKKESFPLTVTSAQKNPTAFYLCASSIGGIEQYFGPGTRLTVT.

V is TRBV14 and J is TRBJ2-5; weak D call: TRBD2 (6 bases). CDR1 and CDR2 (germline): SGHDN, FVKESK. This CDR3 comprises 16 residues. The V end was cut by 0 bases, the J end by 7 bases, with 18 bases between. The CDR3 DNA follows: TGTGCCAGCAGCCAAGATCTGGGCTCGTTGGGGGGGACCCAGTACTTC. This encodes CASSQDLGSLGGTQYF.

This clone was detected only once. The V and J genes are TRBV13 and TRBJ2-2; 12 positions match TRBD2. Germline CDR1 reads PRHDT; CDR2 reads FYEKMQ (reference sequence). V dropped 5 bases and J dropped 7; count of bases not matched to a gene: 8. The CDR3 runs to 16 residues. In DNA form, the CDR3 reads TGTGCCAGCAGCGGCCGACTAGCGGGGGCGATCGGGGAGCTGTTTTTT. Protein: CASSGRLAGAIGELFF.

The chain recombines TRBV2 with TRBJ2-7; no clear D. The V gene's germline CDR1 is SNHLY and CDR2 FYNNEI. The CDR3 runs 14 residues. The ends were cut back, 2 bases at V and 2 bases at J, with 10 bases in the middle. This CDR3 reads CASSEIKVPYEQYF. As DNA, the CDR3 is TGTGCCAGCAGTGAAATTAAGGTGCCCTACGAGCAGTACTTC.

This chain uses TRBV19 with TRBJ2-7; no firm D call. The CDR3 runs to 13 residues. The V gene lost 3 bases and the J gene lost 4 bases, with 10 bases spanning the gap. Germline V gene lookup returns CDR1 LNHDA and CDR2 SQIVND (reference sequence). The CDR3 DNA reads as TGTGCCAGTAGTATTAAGGACGGTTACGAGCAGTACTTC. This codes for CASSIKDGYEQYF.

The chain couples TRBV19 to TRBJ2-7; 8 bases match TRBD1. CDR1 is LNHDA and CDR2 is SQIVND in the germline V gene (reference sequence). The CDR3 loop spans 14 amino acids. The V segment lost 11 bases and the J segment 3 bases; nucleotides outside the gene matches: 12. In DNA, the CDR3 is TGTGCCGCCAGCCCCGGGACAGGAATCTACGAGCAGTACTTC. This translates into CAASPGTGIYEQYF.

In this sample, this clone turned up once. CDR3 sequence: CSAASSEQYF. CDR3 sequence (DNA): TGCAGTGCTGCGAGTTCTGAGCAGTACTTC. The J gene is TRBJ2-7, the V gene TRBV20-1; D remains ambiguous. V was shortened by 5 bases and J by 7 bases, with 9 bases between the two germline ends. CDR3 length equals 10 residues. CDR1 DFQATT and CDR2 SNEGSKA come from the germline V gene (reference sequence).

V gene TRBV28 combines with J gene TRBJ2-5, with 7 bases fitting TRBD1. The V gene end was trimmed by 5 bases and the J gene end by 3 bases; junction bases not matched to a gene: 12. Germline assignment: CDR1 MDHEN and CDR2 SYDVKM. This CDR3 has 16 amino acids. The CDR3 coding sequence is TGTGCCAGCAGTGCCCGACCGGGGACAGCAGAAGAGACCCAGTACTTC. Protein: CASSARPGTAEETQYF.

CDR3 in DNA: TGTGCCATCGAGCAGGGCACCGGGGAGCTGTTTTTT. This codes for CAIEQGTGELFF. The chain employs TRBV10-3 and TRBJ2-2; possible D gene TRBD1, 5 bases. This CDR3 is built from 12 residues. Germline V gene lookup returns CDR1 ENHRY and CDR2 SYGVKD. V was cut by 8 bases and J by 4 bases, with 8 bases left in between.

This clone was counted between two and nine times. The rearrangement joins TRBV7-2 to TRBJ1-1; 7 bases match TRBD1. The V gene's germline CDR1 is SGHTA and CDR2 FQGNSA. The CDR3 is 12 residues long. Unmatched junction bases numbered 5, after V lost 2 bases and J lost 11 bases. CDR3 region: CASSLITQGAFF. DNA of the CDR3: TGTGCCAGCAGCTTAATTACACAGGGGGCTTTCTTT.

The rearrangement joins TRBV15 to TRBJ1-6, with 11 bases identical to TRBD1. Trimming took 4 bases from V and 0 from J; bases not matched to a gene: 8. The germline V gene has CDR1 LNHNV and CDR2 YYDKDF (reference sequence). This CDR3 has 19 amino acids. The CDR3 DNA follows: TGTGCCACCAGCACCGGACAGGGGGCAACGAGCTCCTATAATTCACCCCTCCACTTT. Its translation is CATSTGQGATSSYNSPLHF.

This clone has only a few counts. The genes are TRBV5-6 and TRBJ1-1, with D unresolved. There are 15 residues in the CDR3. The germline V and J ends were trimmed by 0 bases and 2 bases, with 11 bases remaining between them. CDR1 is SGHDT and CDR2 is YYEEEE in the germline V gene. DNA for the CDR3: TGTGCCAGCAGCTTGGCGGGTAGTTTAAACACTGAAGCTTTCTTT. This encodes CASSLAGSLNTEAFF.

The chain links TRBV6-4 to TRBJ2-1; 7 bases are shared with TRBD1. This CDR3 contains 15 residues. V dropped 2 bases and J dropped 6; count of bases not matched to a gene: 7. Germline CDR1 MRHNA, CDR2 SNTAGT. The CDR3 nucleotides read TGTGCCAGCAGTGACCGAGACAGGGACCTCAATGAGCAGTTCTTC. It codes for CASSDRDRDLNEQFF.

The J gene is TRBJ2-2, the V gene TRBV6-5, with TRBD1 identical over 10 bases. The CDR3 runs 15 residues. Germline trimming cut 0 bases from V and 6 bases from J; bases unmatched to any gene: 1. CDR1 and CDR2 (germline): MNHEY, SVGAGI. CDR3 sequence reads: CASSYSGQGSGELFF. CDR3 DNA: TGTGCCAGCAGTTACTCGGGACAGGGGTCCGGGGAGCTGTTTTTT.

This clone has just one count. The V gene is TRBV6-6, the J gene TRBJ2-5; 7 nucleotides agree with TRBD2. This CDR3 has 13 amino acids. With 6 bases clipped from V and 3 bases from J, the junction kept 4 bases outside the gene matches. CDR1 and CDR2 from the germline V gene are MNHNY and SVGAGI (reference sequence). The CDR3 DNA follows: TGTGCCAGCAGCCGGGGAGGGAAAGAGACCCAGTACTTC. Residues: CASSRGGKETQYF.

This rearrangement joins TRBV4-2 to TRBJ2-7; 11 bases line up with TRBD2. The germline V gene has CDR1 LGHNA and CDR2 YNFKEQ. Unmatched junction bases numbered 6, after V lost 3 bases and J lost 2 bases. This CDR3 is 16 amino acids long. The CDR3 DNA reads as TGTGCCAGCAGCCAGGCCCCTAGCGGGGGGACCTACGAGCAGTACTTC. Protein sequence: CASSQAPSGGTYEQYF.

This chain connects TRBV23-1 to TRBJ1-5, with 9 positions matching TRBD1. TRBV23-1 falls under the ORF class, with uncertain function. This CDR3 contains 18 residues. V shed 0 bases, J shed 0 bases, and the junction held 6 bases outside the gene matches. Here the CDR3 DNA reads TGCGCCAGCAGTCAATCGAAAAGGGACAGGGATAGCAATCAGCCCCAGCATTTT. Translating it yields CASSQSKRDRDSNQPQHF.

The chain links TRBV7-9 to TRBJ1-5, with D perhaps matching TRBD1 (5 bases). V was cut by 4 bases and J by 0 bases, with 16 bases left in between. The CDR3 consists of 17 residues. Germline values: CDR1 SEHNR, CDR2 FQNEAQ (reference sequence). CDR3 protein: CASSYATGVYSNQPQHF. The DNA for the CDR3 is TGTGCCAGCAGCTACGCTACAGGAGTATATAGCAATCAGCCCCAGCATTTT.

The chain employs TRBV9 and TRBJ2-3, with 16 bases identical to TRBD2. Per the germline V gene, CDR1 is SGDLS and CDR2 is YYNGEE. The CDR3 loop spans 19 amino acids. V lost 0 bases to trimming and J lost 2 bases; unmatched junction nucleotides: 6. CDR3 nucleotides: TGTGCCAGCAGCGTAGAGGGACTAGCGGGGGGGACCACCACAGATACGCAGTATTTT. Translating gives CASSVEGLAGGTTTDTQYF.

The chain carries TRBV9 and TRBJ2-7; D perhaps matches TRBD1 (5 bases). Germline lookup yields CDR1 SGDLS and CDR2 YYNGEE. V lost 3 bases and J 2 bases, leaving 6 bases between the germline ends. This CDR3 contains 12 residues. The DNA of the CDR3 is TGTGCCAGCAGCGCAGGGCCCTACGAGCAGTACTTC. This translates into CASSAGPYEQYF.

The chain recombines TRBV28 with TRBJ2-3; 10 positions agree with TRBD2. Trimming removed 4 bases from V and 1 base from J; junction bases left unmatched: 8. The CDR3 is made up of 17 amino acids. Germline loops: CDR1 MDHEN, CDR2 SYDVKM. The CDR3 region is CASSSLTGTSGTDTQYF. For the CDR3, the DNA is TGTGCCAGCAGTTCGCTGACCGGGACTAGCGGCACAGATACGCAGTATTTT.

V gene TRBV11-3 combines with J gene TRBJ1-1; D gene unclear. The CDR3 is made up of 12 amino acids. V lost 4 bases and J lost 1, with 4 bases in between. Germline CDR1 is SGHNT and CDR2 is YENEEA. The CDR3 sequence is CASSSGNTEAFF. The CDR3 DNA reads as TGTGCCAGCAGCTCCGGGAACACTGAAGCTTTCTTT.